The rows below give T cell receptor beta chains drawn from one sample of a study of shared clonotypes between healthy human individuals. The data were produced by immunoSEQ multiplex PCR, yet TCRdb's version contains in-frame clones alone and is incomplete. The sample holds more than 850,000 clones, 78% seen once. Sequenced material: memory CD4+ T cells from PBMCs. These receptors were obtained from a man aged 18-30 years in good health. Some clones in this sample may be carry-over from other donors' samples. CDR3s include the opening cysteine and the closing phenylalanine or tryptophan. The D gene is left open where the match is weak. Only some rows state a clone size, as once, few, many or a class for expanded clones.

v_gene	j_gene	d_gene	abundance	CDR3nt	CDR3aa
TRBV5-6	TRBJ2-3	TRBD2	NA	TGTGCCAGCAGCCCGAATAGCGGGAGGGCCACTTATTTT	CASSPNSGRATYF
TRBV5-4	TRBJ1-2	NA	once	TGTGCCAGCAGTACAACAGGGCTCTATGGCTACACCTTC	CASSTTGLYGYTF
TRBV7-3	TRBJ2-6	NA	few	TGTGCCAGCAGCGGAAGCTCTGGGGCCAACGTCCTGACTTTC	CASSGSSGANVLTF
TRBV28	TRBJ1-2	NA	NA	TGTGCCAGCAGTTTGCCGACATACAGGGCCTCGGGGGGCTACACCTTC	CASSLPTYRASGGYTF
TRBV11-2	TRBJ2-2	NA	NA	TGTGCCAGCAGCTTCTCCGGGGGCACCGGGGAGCTGTTTTTT	CASSFSGGTGELFF
TRBV6-1	TRBJ1-5	TRBD1	NA	TGTGCCAGCAGGGTTGGACAGGGGGCCAGTCAGCCCCAGCATTTT	CASRVGQGASQPQHF
TRBV4-1	TRBJ2-3	TRBD2	NA	TGCGCCAGCAGCCAAGTAGGGACTAGCCCAGATACGCAGTATTTT	CASSQVGTSPDTQYF
TRBV15	TRBJ2-7	TRBD1	NA	TGTGCCACCAGCAGAGGACAGGGGGCCGAGCAGTACTTC	CATSRGQGAEQYF
TRBV30	TRBJ2-1	NA	few	TGTGCCGGGGAAACCCCTCGGGAGTGGAACTACAATGAGCAGTTCTTC	CAGETPREWNYNEQFF
TRBV28	TRBJ1-2	NA	NA	TGTGCCAGCATTCGAGGCACCCTTTTAACCTATGGCTACACCTTC	CASIRGTLLTYGYTF
TRBV29-1	TRBJ1-1	TRBD1	NA	TGCAGCGCCCTCTCCCGACAGGGAACCGGTGAAGCTTTCTTT	CSALSRQGTGEAFF
TRBV5-5	TRBJ2-7	TRBD2	NA	TGTGCCAGCAGCTTGGATAGGGCTAGCGGGAGAGCGGCGCAGTACTTC	CASSLDRASGRAAQYF
TRBV6-5	TRBJ2-5	NA	NA	TGTGCCAGCAGCCGGACACTTCAAGAGACCCAGTACTTC	CASSRTLQETQYF
TRBV7-2	TRBJ2-3	NA	NA	TGTGCCAGCAGCTTGAGGGGGGCGGGACTCACAGATACGCAGTATTTT	CASSLRGAGLTDTQYF
TRBV7-9	TRBJ2-1	NA	NA	TGTGCCAGCAGCCAGGGACTTGGCAATGAGCAGTTCTTC	CASSQGLGNEQFF
TRBV6-4	TRBJ2-1	NA	NA	TGTGCCAGCAGTGACACGAGCGTCGATGAGCAGTTCTTC	CASSDTSVDEQFF
TRBV6-6	TRBJ2-3	NA	NA	TGTGCCAGCAGCCACCCGGGCAGCCCCACAGATACGCAGTATTTT	CASSHPGSPTDTQYF
TRBV27	TRBJ2-3	NA	NA	TGTGCCAGCTTAGATGGACAGCGTACAGATACGCAGTATTTT	CASLDGQRTDTQYF
TRBV19	TRBJ2-7	NA	NA	TGTGCCAGTAGTATACTGACAGGAACCTCCTACGAGCAGTACTTC	CASSILTGTSYEQYF
TRBV4-1	TRBJ2-7	NA	once	TGCGCCAGCAGCCAAGCGCAGGCGTACCCCTACGAGCAGTACTTC	CASSQAQAYPYEQYF
TRBV5-1	TRBJ2-7	NA	NA	TGCGCCAGCAGCCGGGACTTTGCCTACGAGCAGTACTTC	CASSRDFAYEQYF
TRBV15	TRBJ2-7	NA	NA	TGTGCCACCAGCAGAGTAGACAACTCCTACGAGCAGTACTTC	CATSRVDNSYEQYF
TRBV6-5	TRBJ2-3	TRBD2	NA	TGTGCCAGCAGTTTTAAGCGGGGGGGCACAGATACGCAGTATTTT	CASSFKRGGTDTQYF
TRBV5-1	TRBJ2-3	NA	NA	TGCGCCAGCAGCTTGGTACCTTCAGATACGCAGTATTTT	CASSLVPSDTQYF
TRBV5-1	TRBJ2-5	TRBD2	NA	TGCGCCAGCAGGGTGGCACTAGCGGGAGCCCAAGAGACCCAGTACTTC	CASRVALAGAQETQYF
TRBV2	TRBJ2-3	NA	NA	TGTGCCAGCAGTGTGCTAATCCGCACAGATACGCAGTATTTT	CASSVLIRTDTQYF
TRBV5-1	TRBJ2-1	NA	NA	TGCGCCAGCAGCCCAAGGACTAATAAGGATGAGCAGTTCTTC	CASSPRTNKDEQFF
TRBV10-1	TRBJ2-3	NA	NA	TGCGCCAGCAGTGAACGGGCGGATACGCAGTATTTT	CASSERADTQYF
TRBV19	TRBJ2-2	NA	NA	TGTGCCAGTAGTGACCCGGGACAAAACACCGGGGAGCTGTTTTTT	CASSDPGQNTGELFF
TRBV27	TRBJ2-7	TRBD2	NA	TGTGCCAGCAGTTTAAAGCGGACTAGCGGGAGCTACGAGCAGTACTTC	CASSLKRTSGSYEQYF
TRBV19	TRBJ2-5	TRBD2	NA	TGTGCCAGTAGTATAGATGGACTAGCAAAGACCCAGTACTTC	CASSIDGLAKTQYF
TRBV9	TRBJ2-1	TRBD2	few	TGTGCCAGCAGGGGCGGGAGGGCCGACCGTGAGCAGTTCTTC	CASRGGRADREQFF